The 13 T cell receptor beta chains presented below share a single source sample, sequenced in a study of blood T cells in healthy people across ages. A second PCR, run for 7 to 11 cycles, used a sample-barcoded 5' primer plus a J-beta primer mix. TCRdb ran MiXCR on the 5' RACE reads and lists one entry per CDR3 protein. Of 660,000 or so distinct CDR3 sequences listed, roughly 50% are singletons. The material sequenced was blood. The receptors derive from a man aged 55 to 69 in good health.

This chain uses TRBV20-1 with TRBJ2-3, with TRBD2 matching 10 bases. CDR1 is DFQATT and CDR2 is SNEGSKA in the germline V gene (reference sequence). The length of the CDR3 is 16 residues. The V gene end was trimmed by 5 bases and the J gene end by 5 bases; junction bases not matched to a gene: 13. CDR3 residues: CSALRLAGVKGDTQYF. The CDR3 DNA reads TGCAGTGCTCTCCGGCTAGCGGGGGTAAAGGGAGATACGCAGTATTTT.

The V call is TRBV7-2, the J call TRBJ1-2; D possibly corresponds to TRBD1 (5 bases). Germline V gene sequence: CDR1 SGHTA, CDR2 FQGNSA. V lost 3 bases, J lost 4 bases, and 12 bases lay in between. The CDR3 consists of 14 residues. The CDR3 nucleotides are TGTGCCAGCAGCTTTTCGCCGGGGCCCTATGGCTACACCTTC. Translated: CASSFSPGPYGYTF.

This chain links TRBV12-3 or TRBV12-4 with TRBJ1-6; tentative D call: TRBD1 (5 bases). The length of the CDR3 is 16 residues. Trimming shortened V by 3 bases and J by 6 bases, and 15 bases separated the two germline ends. The CDR3 here is CASSFGAARINSPLHF. In nucleotides, the CDR3 is TGTGCCAGCAGTTTTGGGGCAGCCCGGATTAATTCACCCCTCCACTTT.

The rearrangement uses TRBV5-1 and TRBJ2-1; D unclear. Germline V CDR1 and CDR2: SGHRS, YFSETQ. V was clipped by 1 base and J by 1 base, with 15 bases between them. CDR3 length: 17 residues. This CDR3 is CASSLSPLGRSYNEQFF. The CDR3, as DNA: TGCGCCAGCAGCTTGTCCCCGCTGGGCAGGTCCTACAATGAGCAGTTCTTC.

Many counts were recorded for this clonotype. This chain links TRBV5-5 with TRBJ1-4; D uncertain. In germline, CDR1 is SGHKS, CDR2 YYEKEE (reference sequence). Trimming removed 0 bases at V and 7 bases at J, with 10 bases between. The CDR3 extends over 14 amino acids. The CDR3 loop reads CASSLASKGEKLFF. CDR3 in DNA: TGTGCCAGCAGCTTGGCATCCAAAGGTGAAAAACTGTTTTTT.

The chain combines TRBV7-2 with TRBJ2-1; D gene uncertain. V lost 6 bases and J 6 bases, leaving 18 bases between the germline ends. The CDR3 contains 15 residues. Per germline, CDR1 SGHTA and CDR2 FQGNSA. The CDR3, as DNA: TGTGCCAGCAGTTCTCCACCGCTGGGCTTCAATGAGCAGTTCTTC. As protein: CASSSPPLGFNEQFF.

Here the CDR3 reads CASRLLVGETQFF. The CDR3, as DNA: TGTGCCAGCAGGCTACTTGTTGGGGAGACCCAGTTCTTC. The chain combines TRBV27 with TRBJ2-5, with D perhaps TRBD2 (5 bases). Matching the DNA end better, TRBJ2-1 makes the J call doubtful. The germline V gene has CDR1 MNHEY and CDR2 SMNVEV (reference sequence). This CDR3 region has 13 residues.

This clonotype occurred once. J is TRBJ2-2 and V is TRBV5-1; D gene uncertain. Germline CDR1 and CDR2: SGHRS and YFSETQ. The V end lost 0 bases, the J end lost 5 bases, and 11 bases lay between the germline ends. The CDR3 spans 15 residues. The chain's CDR3 is CASSLVVGRTGELFF. The CDR3 bases are TGCGCCAGCAGCTTGGTGGTGGGCCGGACCGGGGAGCTGTTTTTT.

This chain joins TRBV20-1 and TRBJ2-5, with 7 bases identical to TRBD1. Near its end, the DNA agrees better with TRBJ2-7, so the J call may be wrong. Germline V gene data show CDR1 as DFQATT and CDR2 as SNEGSKA (reference sequence). This CDR3 has 13 amino acids. The CDR3 loop reads CSARGLGGSEQYF. CDR3 sequence (DNA): TGCAGTGCTAGGGGTCTAGGGGGCTCCGAGCAGTACTTC.

The rearrangement links TRBV12-3 or TRBV12-4 to TRBJ2-3; D unclear. The CDR3 runs 15 residues. With 2 bases removed from V and 1 base from J, the gap between germline ends came to 10 bases. CDR3 coding DNA: TGTGCCAGCAGTTTACCCTGGCGAGGCACAGATACGCAGTATTTT. Translation: CASSLPWRGTDTQYF.

The gene calls are TRBV20-1 and TRBJ1-6; D is perhaps TRBD1 (5 bases). Germline CDR1 and CDR2: DFQATT and SNEGSKA (reference sequence). The CDR3 is made up of 12 amino acids. The ends were cut back, 5 bases at V and 9 bases at J, with 11 bases in the middle. Here the CDR3 DNA reads TGCAGTGCTCCTGACAGTGGTTCACCCCTCCACTTT. Amino acid sequence: CSAPDSGSPLHF.

This clonotype was counted at least ten times. CDR3: CSARLAGGDLAKNIQYF. CDR3 sequence (DNA): TGCAGTGCTAGACTAGCGGGGGGGGATCTAGCCAAAAACATTCAGTACTTC. The V gene is TRBV20-1, the J gene TRBJ2-4; 12 nucleotides agree with TRBD2. Trimming cost V 2 bases and J 0 bases; bases outside gene matches: 5. The CDR3 runs to 17 residues. Germline V lookup: CDR1 DFQATT, CDR2 SNEGSKA (reference sequence).

This clonotype was counted between two and nine times. This chain connects TRBV6-5 to TRBJ1-6; D remains ambiguous. Trimming pared 0 bases from V and 10 bases from J, leaving 10 bases between. The CDR3 runs 14 residues. The germline V gene encodes CDR1 MNHEY and CDR2 SVGAGI. The CDR3 coding sequence is TGTGCCAGCAGTTACTCGTGGGCAGGATCACCCCTCCACTTT. It encodes CASSYSWAGSPLHF.